This TCR beta chain was captured in a study of OX40 agonist ivuxolimab in advanced cancers. Overall study context: Ivuxolimab, which is an agonistic anti-OX40 (CD134) antibody, was administered to the patients. Ivuxolimab was administered intravenously to patients at 0.01 to 10 mg/kg every 2 weeks. Dose-escalation cases comprised hepatocellular carcinoma, melanoma, renal cell or head and neck cancer.

Concerning this clone itself: What it binds is not known.

Study conclusions and caveats: Dose levels from 0.1 to 3.0 mg/kg saw CD4+ and CD8+ blood T cells expand clonally by week 6.

Measured with immunoSEQ multiplex PCR; TCRdb has only the in-frame clones, and not every one. The sample contains some 50,000 clones, 88% of which appear only once. This sample comprised CD4+ or CD8+ T cells sorted from blood, obtained in a trial of the OX40 agonist ivuxolimab. The TCR originated in an adult with an advanced solid tumor such as melanoma, head and neck, liver or kidney cancer.

The CDR3 DNA reads as TGTGCCAGCAGTTTACTCACCGGGACAGGGACTTTTGAGCAGTACTTC. It specifies CASSLLTGTGTFEQYF. This chain uses TRBV27 with TRBJ2-7; 9 bases match TRBD1. V dropped 2 bases and J dropped 7; count of bases not matched to a gene: 12. Germline V gene lookup returns CDR1 MNHEY and CDR2 SMNVEV (reference sequence). The CDR3 loop spans 16 amino acids.